Listed here are 28 T cell receptor beta chains from one sample, sequenced in a study of regulatory T cells in long-lasting Graves disease. The time point here: persistent/refractory GD, antithyroid drugs over 5 years with positive TRAb. The authors made the TCR library using RNA they extracted from PBMCs. Through Arm-PCR of CDR3 regions and iRepertoire HTBI primers, TCR beta libraries were built. MiXCR, run by TCRdb on the multiplex PCR reads, gives a single entry per CDR3 protein. The data hold roughly 300,000 distinct CDR3 sequences, with about 20% observed a single time. Sequenced here: peripheral blood mononuclear cells (PBMCs), sampled when the disease was refractory, from a patient treated with antithyroid drugs. The receptors were gathered from a female donor with Graves disease.

The gene calls are TRBV5-4 and TRBJ1-4, with a weak D call TRBD1 (6 bases). CDR1 and CDR2 from the germline V gene are SGHNT and YYREEE (reference sequence). The length of the CDR3 is 16 residues. V was shortened by 3 bases and J by 7 bases, with 19 bases between the two germline ends. CDR3 DNA sequence: TGTGCCAGCAGCTGGGATTTGGACAGACAAGGTGAAAAACTGTTTTTT. Its translation: CASSWDLDRQGEKLFF.

This clonotype was counted a few times. The genes are TRBV20-1 and TRBJ1-1; no clear D gene. V was pared by 0 bases and J by 1 base, with 9 bases between. The CDR3 consists of 14 residues. Germline CDR1 reads DFQATT; CDR2 reads SNEGSKA (reference sequence). The CDR3 reads CSAREGHQNTEAFF. CDR3 bases: TGCAGTGCTAGAGAAGGGCACCAGAACACTGAAGCTTTCTTT.

The chain links TRBV9 to TRBJ2-7, with 9 bases lining up with TRBD1. Unmatched junction bases numbered 6, after V lost 3 bases and J lost 5 bases. The germline V gene has CDR1 SGDLS and CDR2 YYNGEE. The CDR3 length is 14 residues. DNA for the CDR3: TGTGCCAGCAGCGGCCGGGACAGGGTCCACGAGCAGTACTTC. It is translated as CASSGRDRVHEQYF.

This clonotype showed up just a few times. This rearrangement joins TRBV29-1 to TRBJ1-4, with 8 bases aligning to TRBD1. CDR3 size: 13 residues. J gave up 3 bases and V 6 bases, and 3 bases lay outside the gene matches. Germline V lookup: CDR1 SQVTM, CDR2 ANQGSEA. In DNA, the CDR3 is TGCAGCGTCCAGGGGGCGCCTAATGAAAAACTGTTTTTT. It is translated as CSVQGAPNEKLFF.

The V and J genes are TRBV5-8 and TRBJ2-5; 7 positions match TRBD2. Germline V gene lookup returns CDR1 SGHTS and CDR2 YDEGEE. The CDR3 length is 15 residues. V shed 3 bases, J shed 4 bases, and the junction held 9 bases outside the gene matches. The CDR3 region has the DNA TGTGCCAGCAGCTGGGGGGGTCTCGACATAGAGACCCAGTACTTC. Residues: CASSWGGLDIETQYF.

This clonotype was counted a few times. The rearrangement links TRBV19 to TRBJ1-2; D gene ambiguous. The V end was cut by 6 bases, the J end by 6 bases, with 14 bases between. Germline V gene lookup returns CDR1 LNHDA and CDR2 SQIVND (reference sequence). The CDR3 spans 13 residues. CDR3 DNA sequence: TGTGCCAGTAGGGTTGGACGTCCTCATGGCTACACCTTC. This gives the protein CASRVGRPHGYTF.

This clonotype was recorded many times. The chain recombines TRBV2 with TRBJ1-2; 8 bases agree with TRBD1. Germline lookup yields CDR1 SNHLY and CDR2 FYNNEI. This CDR3 has 15 residues. Germline trimming cut 2 bases from V and 8 bases from J; bases unmatched to any gene: 10. CDR3 sequence: CASSELDRVVIGYTF. The CDR3 DNA sequence: TGTGCCAGCAGTGAACTGGACAGGGTTGTAATCGGCTACACCTTC.

About this clonotype itself: The CDR3 does not close with the conserved phenylalanine or tryptophan, likely indicating a read error. The chain couples TRBV5-1 to TRBJ2-7, with 9 bases aligning to TRBD1. The V gene's germline CDR1 is SGHRS and CDR2 YFSETQ. This CDR3 is built from 14 residues. J lost 6 bases, V lost 4 bases, and 8 bases had no gene match. The CDR3 loop is CASSRDRDFAEQYL. CDR3 sequence (DNA): TGCGCCAGCAGCCGGGACAGGGACTTTGCCGAGCAGTACCTC.

Notes on this clonotype: A single base separates this from a much larger clone, so it may be a read error. The gene calls are TRBV12-3 or TRBV12-4 and TRBJ2-7, with a weak D call TRBD1 (6 bases). This CDR3 contains 14 residues. Written as DNA, the CDR3 is TGTGCCAACAGTTTAGGGCAGGGGCAGGGCGAGCAGTACTTC. This sequence encodes CANSLGQGQGEQYF.

The chain carries TRBV19 and TRBJ1-5; a possible D gene is TRBD1 (6 bases). Germline lookup yields CDR1 LNHDA and CDR2 SQIVND (reference sequence). V gave up 5 bases and J gave up 1 base, with 12 bases separating them. The CDR3 runs 15 residues. The CDR3, as DNA: TGTGCCAGTAGTCACAGGGCAGAGAGCAATCAGCCCCAGCATTTT. Amino acids: CASSHRAESNQPQHF.

The chain joins TRBV19 to TRBJ1-6; TRBD1 matches at 10 bases. CDR1 and CDR2 from the germline V gene are LNHDA and SQIVND (reference sequence). The CDR3 has 17 residues. With V trimmed by 5 bases and J by 6 bases, 10 bases remained unmatched. CDR3: CASSPGQGTRTNSPLHF. The DNA of the CDR3 is TGTGCCAGTAGTCCGGGACAGGGGACCCGGACTAATTCACCCCTCCACTTT.

This chain connects TRBV10-2 to TRBJ2-4; TRBD1 might be the D (5 bases). The V and J ends lost 2 bases and 0 bases respectively, with 11 bases between them. The CDR3 loop spans 16 amino acids. From germline, CDR1 is WSHSY and CDR2 SAAADI. The CDR3 here is CASSEGQGLAKNIQYF. DNA for the CDR3: TGCGCCAGCAGTGAGGGGCAGGGCTTAGCCAAAAACATTCAGTACTTC.

The V call is TRBV7-9, the J call TRBJ2-7; 9 positions match TRBD1. J lost 6 bases, V lost 1 base, and 13 bases had no gene match. This CDR3 has 17 amino acids. Germline CDR1 is SEHNR and CDR2 is FQNEAQ (reference sequence). The CDR3 DNA sequence: TGTGCCAGCAGCTTAGGGGTTAACAGGGGGCGAGGGCTCGAGCAGTACTTC. It is translated as CASSLGVNRGRGLEQYF.

This clonotype came up a few times. CDR3 coding DNA: TGTGCCACCAGTGAGGGAAGGCAGGCTTTCTTT. Residues: CATSEGRQAFF. The V and J genes are TRBV24-1 and TRBJ1-1; D not certain. CDR1 KGHDR and CDR2 SFDVKD come from the germline V gene. Trimming took 4 bases from V and 11 from J, leaving 10 bases between them. This CDR3 has 11 amino acids.

This clonotype was seen ten or more times. The rearrangement joins TRBV28 to TRBJ1-1, with D possibly being TRBD1 (5 bases). Trimming took 6 bases from V and 11 from J, leaving 22 bases between them. In germline, CDR1 is MDHEN, CDR2 SYDVKM. This CDR3 has 14 residues. The CDR3 loop reads CASRPFAGGPSAFF. The CDR3 DNA reads as TGTGCCAGCAGACCATTTGCCGGGGGTCCTTCTGCTTTCTTT.

This clonotype came up many times. The gene calls are TRBV6-1 and TRBJ2-7; 9 positions agree with TRBD2. The junction had 12 bases not matched to a gene; V was cut back by 8 bases and J by 4 bases. Germline V gene sequence: CDR1 MNHNS, CDR2 SASEGT. CDR3 length: 15 residues. CDR3 loop: CASRIEASGTYEQYF. CDR3 DNA sequence: TGTGCCAGCCGGATAGAGGCTAGCGGGACTTACGAGCAGTACTTC.

This clonotype showed up just a few times. Since a much larger clone is just one base distant, this may be a read error. This rearrangement joins TRBV4-2 to TRBJ1-1; no definite D call. V lost 3 bases and J 1 base, leaving 3 bases between the germline ends. Germline V gives CDR1 LGHNA, CDR2 YNFKEQ. The CDR3 totals 12 residues. The CDR3 is CASSQRNTEAFF. The CDR3, as DNA: TGTGCCAGCAGCCAGAGGAACACTGAAGCTTTCTTT.

This clonotype was seen ten or more times. The chain carries TRBV7-2 and TRBJ1-4, with 8 bases that match TRBD1. V was clipped by 1 base and J by 10 bases; unmatched bases: 14. Germline assignment: CDR1 SGHTA and CDR2 FQGNSA. The CDR3 loop spans 17 amino acids. CDR3 DNA: TGTGCCAGCAGCTTAGATGTAGGAGGCAGGGGGCGGGGAAAACTGTTTTTT. As protein: CASSLDVGGRGRGKLFF.

A word on this clonotype: A single base separates this from a much larger clone, so it may be a read error. The chain recombines TRBV20-1 with TRBJ1-2, with D hard to call. Deletions cut 6 bases from V and 6 bases from J, with 20 bases between. The CDR3 contains 14 residues. The V gene's germline CDR1 is DFQATT and CDR2 SNEGSKA (reference sequence). CDR3 protein: CSAPVGGRNHGYTF. CDR3 DNA sequence: TGCAGTGCCCCAGTCGGTGGCAGAAACCATGGCTACACCTTC.

This clonotype was observed a single time. V and J are TRBV5-5 and TRBJ2-2; 9 nucleotides agree with TRBD1. The CDR3 is made up of 15 amino acids. Germline CDR1 is SGHKS and CDR2 is YYEKEE (reference sequence). The V and J ends lost 5 bases and 0 bases, in that order; junction bases with no gene match: 2. CDR3 loop: CASRGTGTNTGELFF. The CDR3 DNA reads as TGTGCCAGCAGGGGGACAGGGACGAACACCGGGGAGCTGTTTTTT.

This clonotype was observed a few times. The chain is built from TRBV7-2 and TRBJ1-5; D gene uncertain. Germline CDR1 reads SGHTA; CDR2 reads FQGNSA. Trimming removed 4 bases from V and 7 bases from J, with 8 bases in between. The CDR3 totals 12 residues. The CDR3, as DNA: TGTGCCAGCAGCTACACCAACCAGCCCCAGCATTTT. As protein: CASSYTNQPQHF.

The chain combines TRBV7-9 with TRBJ2-7; the match to TRBD2 covers 9 bases. Germline V gene sequence: CDR1 SEHNR, CDR2 FQNEAQ (reference sequence). The junction had 15 bases not matched to a gene; V was cut back by 4 bases and J by 5 bases. The CDR3 covers 17 residues. The CDR3, as DNA: TGTGCCAGCAGCTCCGCCGGGGGAGCGGGAGGTCGCAACGAGCAGTACTTC. Its translation is CASSSAGGAGGRNEQYF. The whole variable domain, filled in from reference TRBV7-9 and TRBJ2-7, reads DTGVSQNPRHKITKRGQNVTFRCDPISEHNRLYWYRQTLGQGPEFLTYFQNEAQLEKSRLLSDRFSAERPKGSFSTLEIQRTEQGDSAMYLCASSSAGGAGGRNEQYFGPGTRLTVT.

A few counts support this clonotype. This rearrangement joins TRBV2 to TRBJ2-7; 9 nucleotides agree with TRBD2. CDR3 size: 15 residues. Germline CDR1 reads SNHLY; CDR2 reads FYNNEI. Unmatched junction bases numbered 8, after V lost 2 bases and J lost 6 bases. The CDR3: CASSEKREAVGEQYF. CDR3 DNA: TGTGCCAGCAGTGAAAAGCGGGAGGCCGTAGGCGAGCAGTACTTC.

Of note for this clonotype: The junction does not match germline at one end; this may be a read error. The chain couples TRBV29-1 to TRBJ2-7; 8 nucleotides match TRBD1. Germline V gene sequence: CDR1 SQVTM, CDR2 ANQGSEA. This CDR3 contains 13 residues. Written as DNA, the CDR3 is TGCAGCGTCAGGGACAGGACCTCCTCCGAGCAGTACTTC. As protein: CSVRDRTSSEQYF.

There are many counts of this clonotype. The chain links TRBV2 to TRBJ1-4, with unresolved D. The CDR3 spans 15 residues. Germline CDR1 reads SNHLY; CDR2 reads FYNNEI. V lost 6 bases to trimming and J lost 4 bases, with 15 bases between them. This CDR3 reads CASRFATSHNEKLFF. The CDR3, as DNA: TGTGCCAGCAGGTTCGCGACCTCCCATAATGAAAAACTGTTTTTT. The complete variable domain, with remaining parts taken from reference TRBV2 and TRBJ1-4, reads EPEVTQTPSHQVTQMGQEVILRCVPISNHLYFYWYRQILGQKVEFLVSFYNNEISEKSEIFDDQFSVERPDGSNFTLKIRSTKLEDSAMYFCASRFATSHNEKLFFGSGTQLSVL.

This clonotype was counted at least ten times. The chain recombines TRBV12-3 or TRBV12-4 with TRBJ1-1; D is undetermined. Between the trimmed V and J ends, which lost 5 bases and 0 bases, there was a span of 10 bases. This CDR3 contains 14 residues. The CDR3 reads CASSNDTLNTEAFF. The CDR3 DNA reads TGTGCCAGCAGTAACGACACCTTGAACACTGAAGCTTTCTTT.

Points on this clonotype: The junction and the germline gene differ at one end; a read error may be behind it. CDR3 region: CTSSDTGGREKLFF. CDR3 sequence (DNA): TGTACCAGCAGTGACACAGGGGGACGGGAAAAACTGTTTTTT. This chain links TRBV10-1 with TRBJ1-4; 8 bases line up with TRBD1. CDR3 length: 14 amino acids. CDR1 is WNHNN and CDR2 is SYGVQD in the germline V gene (reference sequence).

This clonotype was detected ten times or more. The J gene is TRBJ1-2, the V gene TRBV6-5; 7 bases match TRBD1. This CDR3 spans 16 amino acids. The V and J ends lost 4 bases and 5 bases, in that order; junction bases with no gene match: 13. Germline lookup yields CDR1 MNHEY and CDR2 SVGAGI. The CDR3 region has the DNA TGTGCCAGCAGTTCCTCGACCTTGGACAGGAAGTATGGCTACACCTTC. Translating gives CASSSSTLDRKYGYTF.